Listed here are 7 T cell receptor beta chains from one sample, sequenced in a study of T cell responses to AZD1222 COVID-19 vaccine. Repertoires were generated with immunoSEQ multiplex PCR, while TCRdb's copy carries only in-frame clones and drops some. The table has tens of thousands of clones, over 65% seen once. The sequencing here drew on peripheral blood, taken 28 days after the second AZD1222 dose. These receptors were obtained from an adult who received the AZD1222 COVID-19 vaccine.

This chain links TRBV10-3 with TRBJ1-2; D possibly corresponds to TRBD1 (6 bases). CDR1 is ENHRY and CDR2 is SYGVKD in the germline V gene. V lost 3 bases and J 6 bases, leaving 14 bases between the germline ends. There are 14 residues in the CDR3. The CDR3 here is CAISEIDRTDGYTF. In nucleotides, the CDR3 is TGTGCCATCAGTGAAATTGACAGGACCGATGGCTACACCTTC.

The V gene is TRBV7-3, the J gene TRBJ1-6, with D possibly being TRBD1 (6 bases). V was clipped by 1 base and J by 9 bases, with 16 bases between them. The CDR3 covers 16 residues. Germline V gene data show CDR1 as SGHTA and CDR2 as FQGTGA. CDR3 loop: CASSLNPAGAGSPLHF. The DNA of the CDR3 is TGTGCCAGCAGCTTAAACCCCGCGGGGGCTGGTTCACCCCTCCACTTT. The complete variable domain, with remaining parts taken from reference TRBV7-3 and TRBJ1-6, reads GAGVSQTPSNKVTEKGKYVELRCDPISGHTALYWYRQSLGQGPEFLIYFQGTGAADDSGLPNDRFFAVRPEGSVSTLKIQRTERGDSAVYLCASSLNPAGAGSPLHFGNGTRLTVT.

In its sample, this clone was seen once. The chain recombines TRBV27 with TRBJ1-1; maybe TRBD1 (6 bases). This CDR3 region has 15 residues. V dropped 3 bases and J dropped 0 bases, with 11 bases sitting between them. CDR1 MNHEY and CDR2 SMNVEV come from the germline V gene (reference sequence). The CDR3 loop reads CASSFSGQLNTEAFF. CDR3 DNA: TGTGCCAGCAGTTTTTCCGGACAGCTGAACACTGAAGCTTTCTTT.

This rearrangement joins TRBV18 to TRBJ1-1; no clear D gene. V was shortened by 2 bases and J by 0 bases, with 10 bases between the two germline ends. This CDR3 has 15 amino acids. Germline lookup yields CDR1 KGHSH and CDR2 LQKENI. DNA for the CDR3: TGTGCCAGCTCACCAAGTGGCGGCATGAACACTGAAGCTTTCTTT. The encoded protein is CASSPSGGMNTEAFF.

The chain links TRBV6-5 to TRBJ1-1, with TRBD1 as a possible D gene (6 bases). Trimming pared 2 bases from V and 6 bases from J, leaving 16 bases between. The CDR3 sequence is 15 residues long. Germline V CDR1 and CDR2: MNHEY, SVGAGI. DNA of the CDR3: TGTGCCAGCAGTTACGGGGGGCGGGGAGACGCTGAAGCTTTCTTT. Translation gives CASSYGGRGDAEAFF.

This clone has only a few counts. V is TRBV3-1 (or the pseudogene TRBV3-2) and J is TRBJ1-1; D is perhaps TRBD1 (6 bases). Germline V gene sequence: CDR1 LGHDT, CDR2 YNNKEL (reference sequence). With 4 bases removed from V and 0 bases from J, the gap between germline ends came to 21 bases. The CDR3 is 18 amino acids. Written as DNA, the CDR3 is TGTGCCAGCAGCCCCCTATTGACCTTTGGACAGATGAACACTGAAGCTTTCTTT. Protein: CASSPLLTFGQMNTEAFF.

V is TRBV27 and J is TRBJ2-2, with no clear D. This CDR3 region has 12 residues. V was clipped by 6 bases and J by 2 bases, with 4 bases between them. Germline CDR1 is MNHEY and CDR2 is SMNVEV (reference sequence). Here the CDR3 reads CASRGNTGELFF. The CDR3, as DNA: TGTGCCAGCAGAGGTAACACCGGGGAGCTGTTTTTT.